Shown below are 22 T cell receptor beta chains from a single sample sequenced in a study of T-cell reconstitution after alpha-beta-depleted transplantation in children (TCRdb year 2016). Libraries were constructed by PCR. Instrument on record: Illumina HiSeq 2500. To normalize quantification of the TCRbeta repertoire, the TCR libraries were built with molecular barcoding that relied on unique molecular identifiers. TCRdb redid the processing of the public reads, applying fastp at Q25 and MiXCR, and retained in-frame beta chains. Entries that share a CDR3 protein sequence are merged under the most common genes and DNA. This sample is represented by some 110,000 distinct CDR3 sequences; 10% of them were singletons. Less than 45% of the sample comes from the top ten. The sample's treatment or condition label, decoded: allogeneic hematopoietic cell transplantation with graft depleted of TCRalphabeta T cells and CD19 B cells.

The source material was PBMCs, sampled before TCRalphabeta/CD19-depleted stem cell transplant. Every receptor here comes from a boy between 2 and 10 years old with acute lymphoblastic leukemia, due to receive a stem cell transplant.

This clonotype was counted between two and nine times. The genes are TRBV29-1 and TRBJ2-1; no clear D gene. V gave up 7 bases and J gave up 0 bases, with 19 bases separating them. The V gene's germline CDR1 is SQVTM and CDR2 ANQGSEA. The CDR3 extends over 16 amino acids. The CDR3 sequence: CSALEAGPISYNEQFF. In DNA form, the CDR3 reads TGCAGCGCGTTAGAGGCCGGACCCATCTCCTACAATGAGCAGTTCTTC.

This clonotype has ten or more counts. The gene calls are TRBV12-3 or TRBV12-4 and TRBJ2-2; TRBD2 agrees at 10 bases. V gave up 3 bases and J gave up 4 bases; unmatched junction bases: 2. There are 15 residues in the CDR3. CDR3 protein: CASSLGLAPTGELFF. In nucleotides, the CDR3 is TGTGCCAGCAGTTTGGGACTAGCGCCCACCGGGGAGCTGTTTTTT.

This clonotype was recorded many times. The rearrangement links TRBV6-5 to TRBJ2-7; tentative D call: TRBD1 (6 bases). Germline V CDR1 and CDR2: MNHEY, SVGAGI. This CDR3 has 13 amino acids. V lost 6 bases and J 5 bases, leaving 14 bases between the germline ends. The CDR3 region is CASRRGGRNEQYF. Written as DNA, the CDR3 is TGTGCCAGCAGGCGAGGGGGAAGGAACGAGCAGTACTTC.

This clonotype was recorded at least ten times. The J gene is TRBJ2-7, the V gene TRBV4-1; 9 bases are shared with TRBD2. Germline V gene sequence: CDR1 MGHRA, CDR2 YSYEKL. The ends lost 0 bases at V and 1 base at J; junction bases unmatched: 1. There are 15 residues in the CDR3. CDR3 bases: TGCGCCAGCAGCCAAGATGCGGGAGGGTCCTACGAGCAGTACTTC. This translates into CASSQDAGGSYEQYF.

The genes are TRBV11-2 and TRBJ2-1; tentatively, D is TRBD2 (6 bases). The CDR3 runs 11 residues. Trimming left V 6 bases short and J 6 bases short, with 6 bases between. Germline CDR1 is SGHAT and CDR2 is FQNNGV. The DNA for the CDR3 is TGTGCCAGCAGGCGGGGCAATGAGCAGTTCTTC. Its translation: CASRRGNEQFF.

The chain recombines TRBV21-1 with TRBJ1-1; the table's D call, TRBD1, has no DNA check behind it. TRBV21-1 corresponds to a pseudogene. CDR3 length: 12 residues. The CDR3 DNA follows: TGTGCCAGCAGACCTGAGGACAGGGGAGCTTTCTTT. It encodes CASRPEDRGAFF.

In its sample, this clonotype was seen a few times. This chain joins TRBV25-1 and TRBJ2-7; TRBD2 might be the D (6 bases). Germline CDR1 and CDR2: MGHDK and SYGVNS. V shed 1 base and J shed 4 bases, with 11 bases lying between them. The CDR3 covers 14 residues. DNA of the CDR3: TGTGCCAGCAGTGAATTGGGTCGGGGGTACGAGCAGTACTTC. Translated: CASSELGRGYEQYF.

The chain joins TRBV7-8 to TRBJ2-1; TRBD1 might be the D (6 bases). CDR3 length: 14 amino acids. Germline V gene lookup returns CDR1 SGHVS and CDR2 FQNEAQ. V was trimmed by 6 bases and J by 9 bases, leaving 18 bases between them. The CDR3 nucleotides read TGTGCCAGCAGTCTAGGGGGTCCTACAAGTGAGCAGTTCTTC. Translation gives CASSLGGPTSEQFF. Supplemented by reference TRBV7-8 and TRBJ2-1, the full variable domain reads GAGVSQSPRYKVAKRGQDVALRCDPISGHVSLFWYQQALGQGPEFLTYFQNEAQLDKSGLPSDRFFAERPEGSVSTLKIQRTQQEDSAVYLCASSLGGPTSEQFFGPGTRLTVL.

This clonotype was recorded many times. The chain couples TRBV6-1 to TRBJ2-1, with 7 bases matching TRBD2. In germline, CDR1 is MNHNS, CDR2 SASEGT. The CDR3 is 15 amino acids. Trimming cost V 6 bases and J 2 bases; bases outside gene matches: 7. The CDR3 here is CASRPGTTTYNEQFF. CDR3 bases: TGTGCCAGCAGACCCGGGACTACAACCTACAATGAGCAGTTCTTC.

The J gene is TRBJ1-4, the V gene TRBV15, with D perhaps matching TRBD1 (6 bases). V shed 7 bases and J shed 3 bases, with 12 bases lying between them. This CDR3 is 14 amino acids long. Germline CDR1 LNHNV, CDR2 YYDKDF (reference sequence). The CDR3 spells CATTPGQPNEKLFF. DNA for the CDR3: TGTGCCACCACCCCTGGACAGCCTAATGAAAAACTGTTTTTT.

This clonotype was observed a few times. The chain links TRBV29-1 to TRBJ2-1, with TRBD1 matching 8 bases. Germline lookup yields CDR1 SQVTM and CDR2 ANQGSEA. This CDR3 has 14 residues. V was pared by 5 bases and J by 0 bases, with 3 bases of the junction left unmatched. The CDR3: CSVTTGGSYNEQFF. As DNA, the CDR3 is TGCAGCGTTACCACAGGGGGCTCCTACAATGAGCAGTTCTTC.

This clonotype was counted ten times or more. The chain employs TRBV12-3 or TRBV12-4 and TRBJ2-1; 11 bases are a match to TRBD2. The junction had 12 bases not matched to a gene; V was cut back by 6 bases and J by 2 bases. The CDR3 contains 18 residues. CDR3 coding DNA: TGTGCCAGCAGGGCGGGAGTAGCGGGAGGGCGTACCTACAATGAGCAGTTCTTC. Translating it yields CASRAGVAGGRTYNEQFF.

This clonotype has ten or more counts. This sequence joins TRBV6-1 and TRBJ2-7, with D perhaps matching TRBD1 or TRBD2 (5 bases each). Trimming removed 0 bases from V and 3 bases from J, with 9 bases in between. The CDR3 runs to 14 residues. Germline V gene data show CDR1 as MNHNS and CDR2 as SASEGT. The CDR3, as DNA: TGTGCCAGCAGTGAAGCGGGGACCTACTACGAGCAGTACTTC. Amino acid sequence: CASSEAGTYYEQYF.

This chain links TRBV7-2 with TRBJ2-7, with unresolved D. This CDR3 comprises 13 residues. Trimming removed 0 bases at V and 5 bases at J, with 8 bases between. Germline CDR1 and CDR2: SGHTA and FQGNSA. CDR3 protein: CASSLAPLNEQYF. CDR3 bases: TGTGCCAGCAGCTTAGCGCCCTTGAACGAGCAGTACTTC.

The V call is TRBV20-1, the J call TRBJ2-1; 9 bases match TRBD2. Germline V lookup: CDR1 DFQATT, CDR2 SNEGSKA (reference sequence). The CDR3 contains 16 residues. V lost 1 base to trimming and J lost 7 bases; unmatched junction nucleotides: 11. The CDR3 region has the DNA TGCAGTGCTAGAGGGGCGGGAGGGGGTCTTATAAATGAGCAGTTCTTC. Translating gives CSARGAGGGLINEQFF.

This clonotype showed up just a few times. J is TRBJ1-1 and V is TRBV19; TRBD1 matches 7 bases. There are 13 residues in the CDR3. V lost 5 bases, J lost 10 bases, and 10 bases stayed unmatched. Germline assignment: CDR1 LNHDA and CDR2 SQIVND (reference sequence). CDR3 sequence reads: CASSSRAGDRAFF. The CDR3 region has the DNA TGTGCCAGTAGTTCCCGGGCAGGGGACAGAGCTTTCTTT.

This clonotype was seen many times. This chain uses TRBV4-1 with TRBJ2-5, with D maybe TRBD1 (5 bases). Germline CDR1 and CDR2: MGHRA and YSYEKL. The V end was cut by 1 base, the J end by 2 bases, with 14 bases between. The CDR3 contains 16 residues. In nucleotides, the CDR3 is TGCGCCAGCAGCCAAGTTTTGGTGGCAGGGCAAGAGACCCAGTACTTC. Its translation is CASSQVLVAGQETQYF.

At least ten counts were recorded for this clonotype. The rearrangement links TRBV7-2 to TRBJ2-7, with 9 bases aligning to TRBD2. The CDR3 sequence is 16 residues long. Germline V gene sequence: CDR1 SGHTA, CDR2 FQGNSA. V trimming: 5 bases; J trimming: 0 bases; junction bases outside the gene matches: 8. CDR3 protein: CASSPSSGSTSYEQYF. The CDR3 coding sequence is TGTGCCAGCAGCCCAAGTAGCGGGAGTACCTCCTACGAGCAGTACTTC.

This clonotype has a handful of counts. The CDR3 DNA sequence: TGTGCCAGCAACCTGGGGGGGGAGAATGGCTACACCTTC. Its protein product is CASNLGGENGYTF. The rearrangement joins TRBV5-5 to TRBJ1-2; perhaps TRBD1 as D (5 bases). Germline lookup yields CDR1 SGHKS and CDR2 YYEKEE (reference sequence). With 6 bases removed from V and 6 bases from J, the gap between germline ends came to 15 bases. This CDR3 comprises 13 residues.

The V gene is TRBV6-4, the J gene TRBJ2-6; D perhaps matches TRBD1 (6 bases). The germline V and J ends were trimmed by 4 bases and 0 bases, with 10 bases remaining between them. Germline V CDR1 and CDR2: MRHNA, SNTAGT. The CDR3 extends over 16 amino acids. The CDR3 here is CASSGQANSGANVLTF. For the CDR3, the DNA is TGTGCCAGCAGTGGACAGGCAAACTCTGGGGCCAACGTCCTGACTTTC.

V gene TRBV20-1 combines with J gene TRBJ2-1, with D perhaps TRBD2 (6 bases). CDR1 and CDR2 (germline): DFQATT, SNEGSKA (reference sequence). Trimming removed 2 bases from V and 3 bases from J, with 14 bases in between. The CDR3 has 15 residues. Here the CDR3 reads CSARLDSGNYNEQFF. Here the CDR3 DNA reads TGCAGTGCTAGACTCGATAGCGGTAACTACAATGAGCAGTTCTTC.

This clonotype was seen a few times. This chain links TRBV7-9 with TRBJ1-3; TRBD1 is a possible D gene (6 bases). The CDR3 extends over 17 amino acids. V lost 1 base and J 0 bases, leaving 13 bases between the germline ends. Germline V gene lookup returns CDR1 SEHNR and CDR2 FQNEAQ (reference sequence). CDR3: CASSLGSTGNSGNTIYF. The CDR3 DNA is TGTGCCAGCAGCTTAGGGAGTACAGGGAACTCTGGAAACACCATATATTTT.